The T cell receptor (beta chain) under discussion was sequenced for a study of shared T cell receptors in the human thymus. The germline gives CDR1 LGHNA, CDR2 YSLEER. CDR3 length equals 17 residues. J gave up 7 bases and V 5 bases, and 15 bases lay outside the gene matches. Produced via immunoSEQ multiplex PCR; TCRdb's table is partial and in-frame only. The sample shows over 450,000 clones, approximately 80% of them seen only once. These data also featured in a second study, about human thymus T cells. That work contributes: Resected material from corrective heart surgery provided the thymus tissue analysed. Use of V and J genes seemed skewed within the thymic and blood repertoires. Thymic repertoires overlap heavily among unrelated individuals, related research has reported.

The sequence was obtained from a boy in the first two years of life with a congenital heart defect. The rearrangement joins TRBV4-3 to TRBJ2-1; 9 bases line up with TRBD1. The sample was thymocytes. This CDR3 reads CASSFYTGTGFWNEQFF. CDR3 DNA: TGCGCCAGCAGCTTTTATACCGGGACAGGGTTTTGGAATGAGCAGTTCTTC.